Presented here are 16 T cell receptor beta chains from one specimen sequenced in a study of Graves' ophthalmopathy and Graves' hyperthyroidism. The authors amplified TCR beta CDR3 regions, and they did so from RNA transcripts for repertoire sequencing. Second-round multiplex PCR came after a first-round RT-PCR that employed HTBI primers. TCRdb re-called the multiplex PCR reads with MiXCR, one entry per CDR3 protein. The sample yields a few hundred thousand distinct CDR3 sequences, less than 20% seen once. The sequenced sample was peripheral blood. The receptors originated from a woman aged 18-35 years with stable Graves' hyperthyroidism.

The table lists this clonotype with many counts. V gene TRBV6-1 combines with J gene TRBJ1-3; tentatively, D is TRBD1 (5 bases). Trimming removed 5 bases from V and 5 bases from J, with 13 bases in between. The germline CDR1 and CDR2 sequences are MNHNS and SASEGT. This CDR3 is built from 14 residues. The CDR3 sequence is CASSPGTERNTIYF. In DNA, the CDR3 is TGTGCCAGCAGTCCCGGGACCGAAAGAAACACCATATATTTT.

This clonotype was recorded at least ten times. V is TRBV11-3 and J is TRBJ1-6; possible D gene TRBD1, 6 bases. Germline assignment: CDR1 SGHNT and CDR2 YENEEA. Between the trimmed V and J ends, which lost 7 bases and 14 bases, there was a span of 18 bases. The CDR3 runs 13 residues. CDR3 sequence reads: CASNNRGGRSLHF. The CDR3 nucleotides are TGTGCCAGCAACAATAGGGGGGGAAGATCCCTCCACTTT.

The rearrangement joins TRBV6-5 to TRBJ2-5; D may be TRBD2 (6 bases). CDR1 is MNHEY and CDR2 is SVGAGI in the germline V gene. Deletions cut 0 bases from V and 4 bases from J, with 12 bases between. The CDR3 has 15 amino acids. Here the CDR3 reads CASSYSRGVTETQYF. CDR3 sequence (DNA): TGTGCCAGCAGTTACTCTCGCGGGGTAACAGAGACCCAGTACTTC.

This clonotype was counted many times. The chain combines TRBV7-8 with TRBJ1-2, with D possibly being TRBD1 (6 bases). Trimming left V 5 bases short and J 2 bases short, with 15 bases between. This CDR3 has 15 residues. Germline CDR1 is SGHVS and CDR2 is FQNEAQ. The CDR3 is CASSTYPTGNYGYTF. The DNA for the CDR3 is TGTGCCAGCAGCACCTACCCTACAGGGAACTATGGCTACACCTTC.

This clonotype was seen at least ten times. The chain combines TRBV27 with TRBJ2-5; perhaps TRBD2 as D (5 bases). The CDR3 is 14 residues long. V was pared by 1 base and J by 2 bases, with 8 bases between. Germline CDR1 and CDR2: MNHEY and SMNVEV (reference sequence). The CDR3 reads CASSLFGVQETQYF. As DNA, the CDR3 is TGTGCCAGCAGTTTATTCGGGGTACAAGAGACCCAGTACTTC.

This clonotype occurred many times. V usage is TRBV11-2 and J usage is TRBJ1-5, with no clear D. CDR1 and CDR2 (germline): SGHAT, FQNNGV. Trimming left V 1 base short and J 7 bases short, with 8 bases between. CDR3 length: 13 residues. The CDR3: CASSLGVRQPQHF. Here the CDR3 DNA reads TGTGCCAGCAGCTTAGGGGTACGGCAGCCCCAGCATTTT.

This clonotype was detected many times. This chain links TRBV12-5 with TRBJ2-7; D is ambiguous. The CDR3 is made up of 14 amino acids. The germline V gene encodes CDR1 LGHNT and CDR2 FRNRAP. Trimming pared 2 bases from V and 5 bases from J, leaving 13 bases between. As DNA, the CDR3 is TGTGCTAGTGGTTTGAACCGGGTAGATGACGAGCAGTACTTC. Amino acid sequence: CASGLNRVDDEQYF.

Many counts were recorded for this clonotype. The chain uses TRBV10-3 and TRBJ1-5, with D uncertain. Germline lookup yields CDR1 ENHRY and CDR2 SYGVKD. V lost 11 bases and J 2 bases, leaving 22 bases between the germline ends. The length of the CDR3 is 16 residues. The CDR3: CAARNGVVSGNQPQHF. The CDR3 region has the DNA TGTGCCGCCAGGAACGGGGTGGTTTCGGGCAATCAGCCCCAGCATTTT.

This clonotype has at least ten counts. This chain uses TRBV5-5 with TRBJ1-2; a possible D gene is TRBD1 (5 bases). This CDR3 comprises 14 residues. The germline V and J ends were trimmed by 3 bases and 0 bases, with 9 bases remaining between them. CDR1 is SGHKS, CDR2 YYEKEE, per germline (reference sequence). CDR3 protein: CASSWDLANYGYTF. CDR3 coding DNA: TGTGCCAGCAGCTGGGACTTAGCTAACTATGGCTACACCTTC.

CDR3 protein: CASSERVGIPSSPQHF. Here the CDR3 DNA reads TGTGCCAGCAGTGAAAGGGTTGGGATCCCGAGTAGCCCCCAGCATTTT. The chain recombines TRBV6-1 with TRBJ1-5; no clear D gene. From germline, CDR1 is MNHNS and CDR2 SASEGT. V was clipped by 2 bases and J by 10 bases, with 21 bases between them. The CDR3 covers 16 residues.

V gene TRBV19 combines with J gene TRBJ2-7, with D tentatively TRBD1 or TRBD2 (5 bases each). The V end was cut by 6 bases, the J end by 2 bases, with 17 bases between. The CDR3 totals 15 residues. Looked up from germline, CDR1 is LNHDA and CDR2 is SQIVND (reference sequence). The CDR3 sequence is CASRMRDGMPYEQYF. CDR3 sequence (DNA): TGTGCCAGTAGGATGAGGGACGGAATGCCCTACGAGCAGTACTTC.

This clonotype was seen repeatedly, ten times or more. The chain employs TRBV24-1 and TRBJ2-7, with D unresolved. V was shortened by 3 bases and J by 6 bases, with 11 bases between the two germline ends. CDR1 and CDR2 (germline): KGHDR, SFDVKD. CDR3 length: 13 amino acids. The CDR3 loop reads CATSDPHRVEQYF. The CDR3 nucleotides read TGTGCCACCAGTGATCCGCATCGGGTCGAGCAGTACTTC.

Many counts were recorded for this clonotype. The V gene is TRBV9, the J gene TRBJ2-7, with a possible D match to TRBD1 (5 bases). This CDR3 contains 13 residues. CDR1 is SGDLS and CDR2 is YYNGEE in the germline V gene. V dropped 2 bases and J dropped 6 bases, with 12 bases sitting between them. The DNA for the CDR3 is TGTGCCAGCAGCGTGTCAGGGTTCGGCGAGCAGTACTTC. This translates into CASSVSGFGEQYF.

This clonotype has a count of ten or more. A read error may account for a junction end that differs from germline. The V call is TRBV20-1, the J call TRBJ1-1; D unresolved. CDR3 length equals 8 residues. The V gene's germline CDR1 is DFQATT and CDR2 SNEGSKA (reference sequence). CDR3 residues: CSARDDIF. The DNA for the CDR3 is TGCAGTGCTAGAGATGACATCTTT.

This clonotype was seen a handful of times. A single base separates this from a much larger clone, so it may be a read error. The chain recombines TRBV5-1 with TRBJ1-1; D is perhaps TRBD1 (5 bases). This CDR3 is 15 amino acids long. V lost 3 bases, J lost 1 base, and 13 bases lay in between. From germline, CDR1 is SGHRS and CDR2 YFSETQ. In nucleotides, the CDR3 is TGCGCCAGCAGCTCAGGGACGTTCAAGAACACTGAAGCTTTCTTT. It translates to CASSSGTFKNTEAFF.

This clonotype was seen at least ten times. The chain combines TRBV12-3 or TRBV12-4 with TRBJ1-3; tentative D call: TRBD1 (6 bases). V was shortened by 2 bases and J by 4 bases, with 12 bases between the two germline ends. The CDR3 has 15 amino acids. In DNA, the CDR3 is TGTGCCAGCAGTTTATGGGGGGCGCGAGGAAACACCATATATTTT. Its translation is CASSLWGARGNTIYF.